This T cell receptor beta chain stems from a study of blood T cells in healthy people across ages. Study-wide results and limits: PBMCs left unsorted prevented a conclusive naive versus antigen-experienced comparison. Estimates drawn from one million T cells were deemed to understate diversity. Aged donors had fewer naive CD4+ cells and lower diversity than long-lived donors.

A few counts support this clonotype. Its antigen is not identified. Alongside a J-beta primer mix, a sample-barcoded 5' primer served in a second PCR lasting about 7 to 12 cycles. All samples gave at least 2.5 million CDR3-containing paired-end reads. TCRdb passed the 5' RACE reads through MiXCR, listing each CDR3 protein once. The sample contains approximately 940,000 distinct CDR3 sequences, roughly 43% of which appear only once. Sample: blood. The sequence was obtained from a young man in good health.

The CDR3 sequence: CASLDAGETEQYF. CDR3 DNA: TGTGCCAGCCTGGACGCGGGAGAGACAGAGCAGTACTTC. This chain links TRBV28 with TRBJ2-7; 7 positions match TRBD2. Losses at the gene ends were 8 bases for V and 7 bases for J; bases not matched to a gene: 11. There are 13 residues in the CDR3. CDR1 is MDHEN, CDR2 SYDVKM, per germline.